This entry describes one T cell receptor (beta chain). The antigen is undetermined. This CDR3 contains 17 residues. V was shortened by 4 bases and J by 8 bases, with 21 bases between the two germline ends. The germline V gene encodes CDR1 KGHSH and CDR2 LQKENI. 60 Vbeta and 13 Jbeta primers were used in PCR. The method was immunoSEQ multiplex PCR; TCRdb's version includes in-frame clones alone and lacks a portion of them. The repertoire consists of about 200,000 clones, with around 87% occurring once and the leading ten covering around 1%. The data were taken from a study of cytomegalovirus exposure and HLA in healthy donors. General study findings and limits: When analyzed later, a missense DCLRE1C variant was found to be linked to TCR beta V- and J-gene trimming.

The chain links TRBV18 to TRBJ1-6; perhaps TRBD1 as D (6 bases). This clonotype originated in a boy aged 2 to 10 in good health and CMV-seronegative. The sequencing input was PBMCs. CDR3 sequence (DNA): TGTGCCAGCTCACTCTCTTCTACCGGGACAACGCATTCACCCCTCCACTTT. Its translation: CASSLSSTGTTHSPLHF. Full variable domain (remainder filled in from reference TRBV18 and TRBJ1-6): NAGVMQNPRHLVRRRGQEARLRCSPMKGHSHVYWYRQLPEEGLKFMVYLQKENIIDESGMPKERFSAEFPKEGPSILRIQQVVRGDSAAYFCASSLSSTGTTHSPLHFGNGTRLTVT.